This TCR beta chain came from a study of T cells in narcolepsy. The overall study: Patients with NT1 or NT2 and healthy control donors were enrolled.

Germline CDR1 MNHNY, CDR2 SVGAGI (reference sequence). The CDR3 runs to 11 residues. Trimming removed 3 bases at V and 10 bases at J, with 4 bases between. Study-level points and caveats: Blood of same and different patients, but not healthy controls, reportedly held recurring autoreactive clonotypes. HCRT-specific and TRIB2-specific autoreactive clonotypes appeared among same-patient CSF and blood CD4+ clonotypes. Some memory CD4+ repertoires had no autoreactive clone sequences.

The table lists this clone with a count of one. What it recognizes is unknown. TCRdb keeps only in-frame clones here, not all; method: immunoSEQ multiplex PCR. The sample includes approximately 40,000 clones, 88% of them seen just once. Source material: CD45RA- memory CD4+ T cells from PBMCs. The sequence came from a human donor with narcolepsy. The chain is built from TRBV6-6 and TRBJ1-6; D unclear. The CDR3 DNA reads as TGTGCCAGCAGTTATAGATCACCCCTCCACTTT. Encoded protein: CASSYRSPLHF.